This is a list of T cell receptor beta chains from one sample in a study of vaccination and CD4 T cells after COVID-19. From the PCR reads, TCRdb called clonotypes with MiXCR, one entry per CDR3 protein. The sample includes under 5,000 distinct CDR3 sequences, less than 25% seen only once; the top ten take about a fifth. These TCRs' antigens remain unknown. Sample: CD4+ T cells from blood, cultured in vitro. The receptors were sampled from a human donor who had recovered from COVID-19. The CDR3 runs from the conserved cysteine through the conserved F or W. A D gene is named only where the DNA matches it firmly. Some rows mark clone size as missing; the rest say once, few, many or name a class of expanded clone.

v_gene,d_gene,j_gene,abundance,CDR3aa,CDR3nt
TRBV30,NA,TRBJ2-7,few,CAWSVRLLSDEQYF,TGTGCCTGGAGTGTGAGGCTACTATCCGACGAGCAGTACTTC
TRBV20-1,NA,TRBJ1-6,medium-sized,CSATGPGDSPLHF,TGCAGTGCTACCGGACCCGGGGATTCACCCCTCCACTTT
TRBV29-1,NA,TRBJ1-2,medium-sized,CSVERVGVNGYTF,TGCAGCGTTGAAAGAGTGGGAGTTAATGGCTACACCTTC
TRBV20-1,NA,TRBJ2-5,NA,CSARLGGPQETQYF,TGCAGTGCTAGGTTAGGCGGGCCCCAAGAGACCCAGTACTTC
TRBV5-1,TRBD1,TRBJ1-3,NA,CASSLGTGGNTIYF,TGCGCCAGCAGCTTGGGGACAGGGGGAAACACCATATATTTT
TRBV27,NA,TRBJ1-1,NA,CASRAPVGGWTEAFF,TGTGCCAGCAGGGCCCCGGTGGGGGGCTGGACTGAAGCTTTCTTT
TRBV2,NA,TRBJ1-1,few,CASSRNGMMNTEAFF,TGTGCCAGCAGTAGGAACGGTATGATGAACACTGAAGCTTTCTTT
TRBV30,NA,TRBJ1-2,NA,CAWSLTGGRGNYGYTF,TGTGCCTGGAGTTTAACCGGGGGTCGGGGAAACTATGGCTACACCTTC
TRBV20-1,NA,TRBJ2-1,NA,CSAREDYYNEQFF,TGCAGTGCTAGAGAGGACTACTACAATGAGCAGTTCTTC
TRBV11-2,NA,TRBJ1-6,NA,CASSLGGQGSPLHF,TGTGCCAGCAGCTTAGGGGGGCAAGGTTCACCCCTCCACTTT